This TCR beta chain emerged from a study of human T cells and chemical hapten exposure (dated by TCRdb to about 2021). Some background on the complete study: Libraries were combined into a pool for sequencing, and differences in TCR yield between samples came mainly from small differences in library volumes within the pool. From each blood RNA sample, both TCR alpha and TCR beta chains were sequenced. In alopecia patients, the study followed how the peripheral blood TCR repertoire changed in vivo over primary and secondary sensitization to diphenylcyclopropenone (DPC), a hapten.

The library was prepared using 5' RACE. Instrument on record: Illumina MiSeq. Library preparation attached unique molecular identifiers to individual cDNA molecules for quantitative, reproducible TCR counting. Concerning the study's data processing: Samples had a median of around 92,000 TCRs, with a range from roughly 23,224 to 750,000. The Decombinator software suite was used to annotate the V, J and CDR3 of the TCR reads. To make PS versus PT1 abundance plots, every sample was subsampled to the same number of TCRs (28,000). TCRs were defined as expanded if absent before sensitization and observed at least eight times at the 2-week time point. Through fastp at Q25 and MiXCR, TCRdb rebuilt clones from the public reads, retaining in-frame beta chains. A single entry per CDR3 protein holds the most common genes and DNA from its merged rows. The V and J calls shown here were made by TCRdb, not taken from the authors' results. The sample table contains 130,000 or so distinct CDR3 sequences; only one count was recorded for roughly 4% of them. The ten largest clonotypes hold approximately 1.4% of the sample.

The research as a whole found: After repeated subsampling, the strength of the expansion versus patch-test correlation and the threshold at which it became significant changed. The number of TCRs above 1 in 1000 frequency did not change with DPC sensitization; there was no evidence of global repertoire structure alterations.

To note about this clonotype: It lacks a known antigen. No clone much larger than this one lies a single base away; base qualities are absent.

Unfractionated whole blood was collected in Tempus Blood RNA tubes, and total RNA was extracted from that blood. Four or five healthy volunteers acted as controls for TCR sequencing and had blood drawn at day 0, 2 weeks and 6 weeks. CDR1 MNHEY and CDR2 SVGEGT are derived from the germline V gene. The junction shows trimming of 6 bases on V and 4 bases on J, plus 21 bases between the germline ends. The CDR3 covers 16 residues, taking in both the cysteine and the phenylalanine. CDR3 DNA only is kept here, 48 bases in frame from base 1. The TCR was taken from a female donor in good health. This chain is built from TRBV6-2 or TRBV6-3 and TRBJ1-2; a confident D gene designation cannot be given. The sequenced DNA: TGTGCCAGCAGCTTCAGACTGGACCGGACCGGCTATGGCTACACCTTC. Its amino acids are CASSFRLDRTGYGYTF.